The present T cell receptor (beta chain) was sequenced within a study of cytomegalovirus exposure and HLA in healthy donors. Study summary: Genetic ancestry analysis placed about 84% of the 398 donors that were genotyped in the Caucasian-associated cluster. Points from the study as a whole: TCR beta V segments were, for the most part, productive about 87% or about 30% of the time in an earlier analysis. An Asian-associated ancestry cluster reportedly showed fewer N-insertions than the approximately 700-donor mean in a later analysis. Per a later analysis, 15,000 to 20,000 TCR beta sequences showed association with HLA alleles at 0.05 false discovery rate.

Concerning this clone: The antigen is unknown.

The CDR3 runs 12 residues. V dropped 2 bases and J dropped 8 bases, with 12 bases sitting between them. CDR1 and CDR2 (germline): SQVTM, ANQGSEA. The PCR made use of 60 Vbeta and 13 Jbeta primers. Assay: immunoSEQ multiplex PCR; the TCRdb copy retains only in-frame clones and omits some. The data contain 95,000 or so clones, around 70% of them singletons. The gene calls are TRBV29-1 and TRBJ1-2; D is undetermined. Sequencing input: PBMCs. The origin of this receptor is a woman in her 50s in good health and CMV-seropositive. The CDR3 DNA follows: TGCAGCGTTGAACGGCGGTTTGAGGGCTACACCTTC. Its protein product is CSVERRFEGYTF.